This TCR beta chain was recovered during a study of shared T cell receptors in the human thymus. Sequenced by immunoSEQ multiplex PCR; TCRdb stores in-frame clones only, minus some. The table lists about 710,000 clones, over 75% of them singletons. Per the germline V gene, CDR1 is MNHEY and CDR2 is SMNVEV (reference sequence). The CDR3 runs to 17 residues. Trimming took off 2 bases at V and 3 bases at J, with 17 bases between the two ends. These data also featured in a second study, about human thymus T cells. That study reports: Corrective cardiac surgery supplied the resected thymus tissue. Biased V and J segment usage appeared in thymus and peripheral blood. Thymic TCR repertoires of unrelated people reportedly overlapped highly.

The rearrangement links TRBV27 to TRBJ1-5, with a possible D match to TRBD1 (6 bases). This sequence originates from a boy under two years old with a congenital heart defect. Material for sequencing was thymocytes. The CDR3 here is CASSLKWGQGPNQPQHF. CDR3 nucleotides: TGTGCCAGCAGTTTAAAGTGGGGGCAGGGACCCAATCAGCCCCAGCATTTT.